This T cell receptor beta chain derives from a study of Ad26.COV2.S vaccination and SARS-CoV-2 variants. Study results and limitations: In TCR breadth and depth analyses, total T cell responses may have been underestimated. People who got the vaccine or the placebo had similar non-spike TCR breadth. The authors reported substantial breadth in spike-specific CD8+ and CD4+ T cell responses after vaccination.

CDR1 and CDR2 (germline): LNHDA, SQIVND (reference sequence). This CDR3 spans 12 amino acids. V lost 6 bases and J 6 bases, leaving 10 bases between the germline ends. Here immunoSEQ multiplex PCR was the method, and the copy in TCRdb shows in-frame clones only, minus some. Of 75,000 to 100,000 clones listed, roughly 84% are singletons. Remarks on this clone: The target antigen is unknown.

Sequencing was performed on peripheral blood, taken after recovery from COVID-19. This sequence joins TRBV19 and TRBJ2-3, with D tentatively TRBD1 (5 bases). The clonotype was recovered from a human donor who had recovered from COVID-19. CDR3 DNA sequence: TGTGCCAGTAGGCTATCAGGGGATACGCAGTATTTT. It yields the protein CASRLSGDTQYF.